Below are 12 T cell receptor beta chains sequenced from a single sample in a study of Graves' ophthalmopathy and Graves' hyperthyroidism. CDR3 regions of TCR beta were amplified from RNA transcripts. RT-PCR was first run with HTBI primers, then multiplex PCR in a second round. MiXCR, applied by TCRdb to the multiplex PCR reads, yields one record per CDR3 protein. The sample consists of approximately 700,000 distinct CDR3 sequences, approximately 40% of them appearing once. The sample was peripheral blood. These receptors originate from an adult man with Graves' ophthalmopathy.

Comments on this clonotype: This is likely a read error, given that the CDR3 carries no conserved phenylalanine or tryptophan at its end. No DNA is shown, since the ends of the CDR3 on it are uncertain; the CDR3 is the one TCRdb lists. The chain employs TRBV29-1 and TRBJ1-4; TRBD1 is the table's D call, not checked against the DNA. The CDR3 length is 9 residues, termini included. Germline assignment: CDR1 SQVTM and CDR2 ANQGSEA. The CDR3 is CSVSGTGVR.

This clonotype was seen a handful of times. This could be a read error, since a much larger clone is one nucleotide away. The rearrangement uses TRBV7-9 and TRBJ1-2, with D hard to call. There are 12 residues in the CDR3. Looked up from germline, CDR1 is SEHNR and CDR2 is FQNEAQ (reference sequence). The V gene lost 1 base and the J gene lost 8 bases, with 8 bases spanning the gap. The chain's CDR3 is CASSLVEMGYTF. The CDR3 DNA reads TGTGCCAGCAGCTTAGTTGAAATGGGCTACACCTTC.

The rearrangement uses TRBV20-1 and TRBJ1-4; D not resolved. Trimming removed 2 bases from V and 4 bases from J, with 2 bases in between. This CDR3 contains 11 residues. CDR1 and CDR2 from the germline V gene are DFQATT and SNEGSKA (reference sequence). In nucleotides, the CDR3 is TGCAGTGCTAGAAATAATGAAAAACTGTTTTTT. Translation: CSARNNEKLFF.

This clonotype was observed many times. This rearrangement joins TRBV7-8 to TRBJ1-3; possibly TRBD1 for D (6 bases). This CDR3 region has 17 residues. V lost 1 base and J lost 4, with 17 bases in between. Per germline, CDR1 SGHVS and CDR2 FQNEAQ. CDR3 coding DNA: TGTGCCAGCAGCTTAGGTTTTGGGACATTCGAAGGAAACACCATATATTTT. Its translation: CASSLGFGTFEGNTIYF. Drawing the rest from reference TRBV7-8 and TRBJ1-3, the complete variable domain is GAGVSQSPRYKVAKRGQDVALRCDPISGHVSLFWYQQALGQGPEFLTYFQNEAQLDKSGLPSDRFFAERPEGSVSTLKIQRTQQEDSAVYLCASSLGFGTFEGNTIYFGEGSWLTVV.

This clonotype was seen only a few times. The rearrangement uses TRBV9 and TRBJ2-7; D possibly corresponds to TRBD1 (6 bases). Trimming stripped 4 bases from V and 3 bases from J, with 20 bases between. In germline, CDR1 is SGDLS, CDR2 YYNGEE. This CDR3 has 16 amino acids. CDR3 nucleotides: TGTGCCAGCAGCACCCGAGCGAAACAGGGACGCTACGAGCAGTACTTC. Amino acids: CASSTRAKQGRYEQYF.

This clonotype occurred many times. The chain's CDR3 is CSVFAGNYGYTF. CDR3 DNA sequence: TGCAGCGTTTTCGCAGGGAACTATGGCTACACCTTC. The chain is built from TRBV29-1 and TRBJ1-2, with a weak D call TRBD1 (5 bases). V dropped 5 bases and J dropped 2 bases, with 9 bases sitting between them. Germline lookup yields CDR1 SQVTM and CDR2 ANQGSEA. This CDR3 has 12 residues.

DNA for the CDR3: TGTGCCAGCAGTGGGGAGGCTAGCGGGAGGAAGACCCAGTACTTC. It translates to CASSGEASGRKTQYF. This rearrangement joins TRBV25-1 to TRBJ2-5; 11 bases are shared with TRBD2. The CDR3 has 15 amino acids. The germline CDR1 and CDR2 sequences are MGHDK and SYGVNS. V shed 4 bases and J 6 bases; nucleotides not matched to a gene: 7.

The chain is built from TRBV19 and TRBJ2-7; no firm D call. This CDR3 contains 14 residues. Between the trimmed V and J ends, which lost 6 bases and 3 bases, there was a span of 15 bases. Germline V lookup: CDR1 LNHDA, CDR2 SQIVND (reference sequence). The CDR3 reads CASSPSENSYEQYF. CDR3 nucleotide sequence: TGTGCCAGTAGCCCATCCGAAAACAGCTACGAGCAGTACTTC.

The V and J genes are TRBV24-1 and TRBJ2-3; TRBD1 or TRBD2 may be the D gene (6 bases each). From germline, CDR1 is KGHDR and CDR2 SFDVKD. The CDR3 has 13 residues. V dropped 3 bases and J dropped 9 bases, with 12 bases sitting between them. This CDR3 is CATSDEGGLTQYF. In nucleotides, the CDR3 is TGTGCCACCAGTGATGAGGGGGGCCTGACGCAGTATTTT.

This chain links TRBV4-2 with TRBJ2-5; 8 nucleotides line up with TRBD2. Germline V gene data show CDR1 as LGHNA and CDR2 as YNFKEQ. The CDR3 runs to 16 residues. Trimming cost V 0 bases and J 2 bases; bases outside gene matches: 5. In DNA, the CDR3 is TGTGCCAGCAGCCAAGATTCCGGGACTAGACAAGAGACCCAGTACTTC. The encoded protein is CASSQDSGTRQETQYF.

In its sample, this clonotype was seen a few times. The CDR3 spells CASTDGVRSPLHF. CDR3 nucleotide sequence: TGTGCCAGCACGGACGGGGTACGATCACCCCTCCACTTT. This chain joins TRBV27 and TRBJ1-6; D call uncertain. The CDR3 is made up of 13 amino acids. Germline CDR1 reads MNHEY; CDR2 reads SMNVEV (reference sequence). V was shortened by 7 bases and J by 10 bases, with 14 bases between the two germline ends.

The rearrangement links TRBV20-1 to TRBJ2-5; 7 bases agree with TRBD2. The CDR3 loop spans 16 amino acids. With V trimmed by 0 bases and J by 2 bases, 9 bases remained unmatched. CDR1 and CDR2 (germline): DFQATT, SNEGSKA (reference sequence). In DNA form, the CDR3 reads TGCAGTGCTAGAGATCCGAATAGCGGGCATCAAGAGACCCAGTACTTC. Protein product: CSARDPNSGHQETQYF.